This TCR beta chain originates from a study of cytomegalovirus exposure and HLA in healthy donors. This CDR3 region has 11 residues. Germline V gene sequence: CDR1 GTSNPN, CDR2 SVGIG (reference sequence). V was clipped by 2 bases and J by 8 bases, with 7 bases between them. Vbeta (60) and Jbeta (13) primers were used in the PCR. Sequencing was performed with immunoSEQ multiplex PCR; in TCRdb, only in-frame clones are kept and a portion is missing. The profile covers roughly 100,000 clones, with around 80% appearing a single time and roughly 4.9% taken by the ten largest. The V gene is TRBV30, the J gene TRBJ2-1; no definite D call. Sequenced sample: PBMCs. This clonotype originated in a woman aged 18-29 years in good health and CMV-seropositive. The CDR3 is CAWSRAYEQFF. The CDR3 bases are TGTGCCTGGAGTAGAGCCTATGAGCAGTTCTTC.